This T cell receptor beta chain comes out of a study of blood T cell repertoires in COVID-19. Overall study context: Samples representing acute and convalescent COVID-19 were sourced from the United States, Italy and Spain. The analysed material was cDNA or gDNA that came from T cells, B-cell-depleted T cells, or PBMCs.

This CDR3 spans 14 amino acids. With 1 base clipped from V and 6 bases from J, the junction kept 3 bases outside the gene matches. Looked up from germline, CDR1 is SGHVS and CDR2 is FNYEAQ. In the original workflow: The authors estimated nucleated cell counts from reference gene primer amplification. Clones were sequenced by immunoSEQ multiplex PCR, and TCRdb holds only the in-frame ones, with some missing. V, J and clone size are taken as reported in that table, and D and trimming were inferred from the DNA itself. This sample has about 160,000 clones, with over 80% found just once. The specimen was peripheral blood. The chain joins TRBV7-6 to TRBJ2-1; 7 nucleotides agree with TRBD2. The clonotype originates from a woman aged 50 to 60 with acute or convalescent COVID-19. The CDR3 coding sequence is TGTGCCAGCAGCTTAGAGGCTAGCGGCAATGAGCAGTTCTTC. Encoded protein: CASSLEASGNEQFF.